This T cell receptor (beta chain) was identified during a study of T cell repertoires in cytomegalovirus infection. Study summary: Researchers turned to recently identified HLA-C-restricted CMV epitopes as well as well-studied HLA-B-restricted ones. Shared public TCR beta signatures pointed to both CMV infection and a matching HLA type.

This clonotype was detected once. Its matching antigen is unknown. The V and J ends lost 4 bases and 3 bases, in that order; junction bases with no gene match: 5. The length of the CDR3 is 15 residues. Germline lookup yields CDR1 LNHDA and CDR2 SQIVND (reference sequence). TCRdb re-called the reads with MiXCR, one entry per CDR3 protein. The sample lists around 800,000 distinct CDR3 sequences; approximately 29% were seen once. Overall study results and limits: CMV-specific TCR beta clonotypes restricted by HLA-C were the ones dominating the ex vivo response. Pooled public TCR beta family frequency picked out CMV carriers with the relevant HLA.

The clonotype was recovered from a human donor in good health (CMV status not recorded). Some clones in this sample may be carry-over from other donors' samples. This sequence joins TRBV19 and TRBJ2-7; TRBD1 aligns across 11 bases. The sample in question was cultured CD8+ T cells from PBMCs, obtained from culture after CMV antigen stimulation. CDR3 coding DNA: TGTGCCAGTAGTACCTCCGGGACAGGGGGCTACGAGCAGTACTTC. It translates to CASSTSGTGGYEQYF.